The clone carrying this TCR beta chain was seen repeatedly, ten times or more. Its matching antigen is unknown. TCRdb re-analysed the 5' RACE reads in MiXCR, keeping a single row per CDR3 protein. The sample includes some 1,600,000 distinct CDR3 sequences, around 29% of them seen just once. The data belong to a study of identical twins. V shed 6 bases, J shed 7 bases, and the junction held 4 bases outside the gene matches. CDR1 and CDR2 (germline): SEHNR, FQNEAQ (reference sequence). The CDR3 is 12 amino acids. Study results and caveats: The authors drew conclusions from cross-sectional statistical analysis rather than following the same donors. Low generation-probability sequences were in excess among twin-shared out-of-frame alpha sequences. With monozygotic twins, out-of-frame TCR alpha sharing exceeded what models estimated.

The specimen sequenced was cord blood. The rearrangement uses TRBV7-9 and TRBJ1-2; 8 positions match TRBD1. This TCR derives from a newborn girl in good health. The CDR3 loop reads CASSSGTGGYTF. CDR3 nucleotide sequence: TGTGCCAGCAGTTCTGGGACAGGTGGCTACACCTTC. The full variable domain, in which reference TRBV7-9 and TRBJ1-2 provide the parts outside the CDR3, is DTGVSQNPRHKITKRGQNVTFRCDPISEHNRLYWYRQTLGQGPEFLTYFQNEAQLEKSRLLSDRFSAERPKGSFSTLEIQRTEQGDSAMYLCASSSGTGGYTFGSGTRLTVV.